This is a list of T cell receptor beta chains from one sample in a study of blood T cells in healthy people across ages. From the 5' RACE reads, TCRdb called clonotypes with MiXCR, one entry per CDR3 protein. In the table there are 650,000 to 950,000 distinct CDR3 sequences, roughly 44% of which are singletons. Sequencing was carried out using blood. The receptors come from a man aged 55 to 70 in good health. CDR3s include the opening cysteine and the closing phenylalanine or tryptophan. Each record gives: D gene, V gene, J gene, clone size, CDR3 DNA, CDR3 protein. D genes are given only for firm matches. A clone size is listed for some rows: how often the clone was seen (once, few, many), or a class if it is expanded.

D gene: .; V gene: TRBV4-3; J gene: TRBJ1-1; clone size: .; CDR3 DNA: TGCGCCAGCAGCCAAGGACTTTCGACAGGTTTGACTGAAGCTTTCTTT; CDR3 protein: CASSQGLSTGLTEAFF
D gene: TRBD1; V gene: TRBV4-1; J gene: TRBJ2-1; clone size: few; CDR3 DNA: TGCGCCAGCAGCCAACCACCCTGGGACAGAAATGAGCAGTTCTTC; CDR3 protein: CASSQPPWDRNEQFF
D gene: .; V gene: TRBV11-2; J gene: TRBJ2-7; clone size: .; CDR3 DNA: TGTGCCAGCAGGGGACATACCCTCGAGCAGTACTTC; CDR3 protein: CASRGHTLEQYF
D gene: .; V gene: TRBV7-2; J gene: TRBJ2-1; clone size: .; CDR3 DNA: TGTGCCAGCACCTTAGTTAGGAATGAGCAGTTCTTC; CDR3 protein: CASTLVRNEQFF
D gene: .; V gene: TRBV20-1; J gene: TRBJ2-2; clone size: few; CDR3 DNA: TGCAGTGCTAGAGATTGGGGTAACACCGGGGAGCTGTTTTTT; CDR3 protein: CSARDWGNTGELFF
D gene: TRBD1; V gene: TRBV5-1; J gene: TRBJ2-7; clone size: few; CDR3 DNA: TGCGCCAGCAGCTTGGAGTACAGGGGTGGCCTCTACGAGCAGTACTTC; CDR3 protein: CASSLEYRGGLYEQYF
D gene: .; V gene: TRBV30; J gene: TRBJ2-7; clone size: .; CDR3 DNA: TGTGCCTGGAGTGGGCACCACGAGCAGTACTTC; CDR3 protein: CAWSGHHEQYF
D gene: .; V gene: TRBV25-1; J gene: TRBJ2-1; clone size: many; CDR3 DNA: TGTGCCAGCAGTGACCCCAAAGGCTTAAAGACGGACAATGAGCAGTTCTTC; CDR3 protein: CASSDPKGLKTDNEQFF
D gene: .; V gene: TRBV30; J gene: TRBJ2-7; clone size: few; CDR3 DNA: TGTGCCTGGGCCCCTTGGACAAAGACCCAGGACGAGCAGTACTTC; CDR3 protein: CAWAPWTKTQDEQYF
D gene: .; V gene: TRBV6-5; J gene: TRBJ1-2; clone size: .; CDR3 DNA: TGTGCCGGCAGTTACAACGCAGGGGCCGGAGCTAACTATGGCTACACCTTC; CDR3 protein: CAGSYNAGAGANYGYTF
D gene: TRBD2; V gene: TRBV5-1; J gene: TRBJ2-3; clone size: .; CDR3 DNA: TGCGCCAGCAGCTTGGTTCCTAGCGGGGGAGCAGATACGCAGTATTTT; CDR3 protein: CASSLVPSGGADTQYF
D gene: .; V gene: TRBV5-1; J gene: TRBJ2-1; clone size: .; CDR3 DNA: TGCGCCAGCAGCACGGACGGATACGGCGAGCAGTTCTTC; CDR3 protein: CASSTDGYGEQFF
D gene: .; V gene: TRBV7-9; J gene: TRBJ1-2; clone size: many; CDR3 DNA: TGTGCCAGCAGCCTGGACGGCCCTAACTATGGCTACACCTTC; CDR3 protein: CASSLDGPNYGYTF
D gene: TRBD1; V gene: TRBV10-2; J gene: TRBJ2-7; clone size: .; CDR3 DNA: TGCGCCAGCAGTGACCAGGGACAGGGGGGGTACGAGCAGTACTTC; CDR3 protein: CASSDQGQGGYEQYF
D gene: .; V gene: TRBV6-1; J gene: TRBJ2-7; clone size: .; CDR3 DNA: TGTGCCAGCAGCTCCGGTGGGGGGACAGCTACCTACGAGCAGTACTTC; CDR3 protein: CASSSGGGTATYEQYF
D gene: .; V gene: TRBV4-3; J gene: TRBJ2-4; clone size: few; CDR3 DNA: TGCGCCAGCAGCCAAGCACCAGGGAACATTCAGTACTTC; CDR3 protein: CASSQAPGNIQYF
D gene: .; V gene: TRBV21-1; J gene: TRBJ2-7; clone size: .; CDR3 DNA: TGTGCCAGCAGCAATCCGGACAGGGGGGCCTACGAGCAGTACTTC; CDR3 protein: CASSNPDRGAYEQYF
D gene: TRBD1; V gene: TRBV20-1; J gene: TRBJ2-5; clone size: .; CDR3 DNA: TGCAGTGCTAGAGATCTTAGGGGGCGAGAGACCCAGTACTTC; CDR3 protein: CSARDLRGRETQYF
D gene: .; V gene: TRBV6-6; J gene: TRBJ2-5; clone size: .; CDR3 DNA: TGTGCCAGCACCTTAATGGGTGAAGAGACCCAGTACTTC; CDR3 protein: CASTLMGEETQYF
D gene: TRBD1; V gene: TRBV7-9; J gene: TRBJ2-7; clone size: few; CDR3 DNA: TGTGCCAGCAGCTTAGGGTCCGGCGGCAGGGGGGAGCAGTACTTC; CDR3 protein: CASSLGSGGRGEQYF
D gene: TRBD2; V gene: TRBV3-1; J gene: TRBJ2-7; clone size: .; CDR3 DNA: TGTGCCAGCAGCCAACCCGAGCGGGGGAGCTCCTACAATGAGCAGTACTTC; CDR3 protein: CASSQPERGSSYNEQYF
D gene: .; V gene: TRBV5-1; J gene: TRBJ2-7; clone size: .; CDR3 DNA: TGCGCCAGCGGCCCCGAGGCAGGTGTAACCTACGAGCAGTACTTC; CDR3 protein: CASGPEAGVTYEQYF
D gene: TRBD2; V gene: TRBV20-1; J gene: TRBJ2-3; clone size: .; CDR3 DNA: TGCAGTGCAGGACTAGCGGGGGGCACAGATACGCAGTATTTT; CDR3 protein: CSAGLAGGTDTQYF
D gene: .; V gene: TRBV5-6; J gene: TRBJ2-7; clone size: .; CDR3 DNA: TGTGCCAGCAGCTTGGCTGGGTATCCGGACGAGCAGTACTTC; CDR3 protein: CASSLAGYPDEQYF
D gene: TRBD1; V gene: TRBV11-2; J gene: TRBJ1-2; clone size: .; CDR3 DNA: TGTGCCAGCAGCCGCTTCCAGGACAGGGGATATGGCTACACCTTC; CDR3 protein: CASSRFQDRGYGYTF
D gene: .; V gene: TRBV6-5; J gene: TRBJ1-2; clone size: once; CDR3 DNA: TGTGCCAGCAGCTCACGCCGACAGTCTACTAACTATGGCTACACCTTC; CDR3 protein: CASSSRRQSTNYGYTF
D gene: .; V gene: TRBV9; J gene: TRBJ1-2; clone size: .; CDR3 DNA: TGTGCCAGCAGCGTAGACCTCGGGACGGCTAACTATGGCTACACCTTC; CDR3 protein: CASSVDLGTANYGYTF
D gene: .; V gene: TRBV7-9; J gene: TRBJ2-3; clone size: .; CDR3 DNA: TGTGCCAGCAGCCAAGAGGCCCATACGCAGTATTTT; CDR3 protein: CASSQEAHTQYF
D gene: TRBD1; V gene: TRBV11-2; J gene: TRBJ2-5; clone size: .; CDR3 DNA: TGTGCCAGCAGCCGTTGGGGACAGGGCACGGAGACCCAGTACTTC; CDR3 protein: CASSRWGQGTETQYF
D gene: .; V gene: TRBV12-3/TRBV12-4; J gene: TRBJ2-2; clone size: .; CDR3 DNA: TGTGCCAGCAGGTCCGGGGAGCTGTTTTTT; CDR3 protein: CASRSGELFF